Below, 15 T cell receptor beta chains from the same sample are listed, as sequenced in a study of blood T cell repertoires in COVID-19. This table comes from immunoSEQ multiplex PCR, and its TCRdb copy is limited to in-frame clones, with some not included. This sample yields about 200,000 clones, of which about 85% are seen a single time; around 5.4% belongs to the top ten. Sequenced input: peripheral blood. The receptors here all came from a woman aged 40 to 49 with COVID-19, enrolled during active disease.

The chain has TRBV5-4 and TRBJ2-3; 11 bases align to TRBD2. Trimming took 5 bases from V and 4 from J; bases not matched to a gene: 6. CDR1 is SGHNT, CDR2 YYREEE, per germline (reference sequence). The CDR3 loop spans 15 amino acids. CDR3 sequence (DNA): TGTGCCAGCAGTCGGCTAGCGGGGGGTCCAGATACGCAGTATTTT. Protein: CASSRLAGGPDTQYF.

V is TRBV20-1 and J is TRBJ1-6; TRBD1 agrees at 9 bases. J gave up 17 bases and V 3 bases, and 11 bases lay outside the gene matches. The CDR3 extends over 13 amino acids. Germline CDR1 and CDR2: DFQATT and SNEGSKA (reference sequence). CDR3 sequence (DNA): TGCAGTGCTAGTATGACAGGGGGACCTCGTATCCACTTT. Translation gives CSASMTGGPRIHF.

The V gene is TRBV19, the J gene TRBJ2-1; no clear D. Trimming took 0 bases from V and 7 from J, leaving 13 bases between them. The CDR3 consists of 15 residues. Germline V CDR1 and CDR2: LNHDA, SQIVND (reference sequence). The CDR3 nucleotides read TGTGCCAGTAGTATAGATCAGGCTGAAGGTAATGAGCAGTTCTTC. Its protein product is CASSIDQAEGNEQFF.

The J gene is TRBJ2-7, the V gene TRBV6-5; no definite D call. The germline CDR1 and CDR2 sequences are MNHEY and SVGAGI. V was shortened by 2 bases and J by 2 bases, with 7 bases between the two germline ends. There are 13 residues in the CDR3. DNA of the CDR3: TGTGCCAGCAGTTACAGCCCCGCCTACGAGCAGTACTTC. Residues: CASSYSPAYEQYF.

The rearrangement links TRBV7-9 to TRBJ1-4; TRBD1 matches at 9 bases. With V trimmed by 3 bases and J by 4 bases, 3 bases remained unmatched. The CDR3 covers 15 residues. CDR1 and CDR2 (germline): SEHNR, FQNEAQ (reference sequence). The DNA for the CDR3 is TGTGCCAGCAGCTTGGACAGGGGTATTAATGAAAAACTGTTTTTT. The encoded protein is CASSLDRGINEKLFF. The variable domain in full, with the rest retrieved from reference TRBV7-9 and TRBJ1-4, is DTGVSQNPRHKITKRGQNVTFRCDPISEHNRLYWYRQTLGQGPEFLTYFQNEAQLEKSRLLSDRFSAERPKGSFSTLEIQRTEQGDSAMYLCASSLDRGINEKLFFGSGTQLSVL.

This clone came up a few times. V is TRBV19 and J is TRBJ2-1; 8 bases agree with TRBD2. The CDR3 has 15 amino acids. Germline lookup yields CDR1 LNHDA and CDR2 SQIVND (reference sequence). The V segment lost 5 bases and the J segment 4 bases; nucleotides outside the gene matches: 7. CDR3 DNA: TGTGCCAGTAGTCGAACTAGCGGACCTTACAATGAGCAGTTCTTC. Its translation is CASSRTSGPYNEQFF.

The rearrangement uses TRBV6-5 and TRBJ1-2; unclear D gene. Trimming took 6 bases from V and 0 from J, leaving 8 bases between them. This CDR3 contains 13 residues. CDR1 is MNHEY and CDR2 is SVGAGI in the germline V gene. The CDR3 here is CASRLTPNYGYTF. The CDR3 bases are TGTGCCAGCAGGCTGACTCCTAACTATGGCTACACCTTC.

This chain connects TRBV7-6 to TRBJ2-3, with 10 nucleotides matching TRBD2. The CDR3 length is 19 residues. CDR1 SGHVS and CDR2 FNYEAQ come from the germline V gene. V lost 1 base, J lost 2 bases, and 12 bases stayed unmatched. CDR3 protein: CASSLVSASGSVTTDTQYF. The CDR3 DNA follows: TGTGCCAGCAGCTTAGTTTCGGCTAGCGGGAGTGTAACCACAGATACGCAGTATTTT. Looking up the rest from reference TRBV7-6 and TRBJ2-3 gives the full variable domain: GAGVSQSPRYKVTKRGQDVALRCDPISGHVSLYWYRQALGQGPEFLTYFNYEAQQDKSGLPNDRFSAERPEGSISTLTIQRTEQRDSAMYRCASSLVSASGSVTTDTQYFGPGTRLTVL.

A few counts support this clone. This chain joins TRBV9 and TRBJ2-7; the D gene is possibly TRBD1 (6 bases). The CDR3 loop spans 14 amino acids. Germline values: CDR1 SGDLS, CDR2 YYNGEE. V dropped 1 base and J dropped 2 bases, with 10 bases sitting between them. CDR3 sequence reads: CASSVQGTPYEQYF. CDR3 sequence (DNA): TGTGCCAGCAGCGTACAGGGGACCCCCTACGAGCAGTACTTC.

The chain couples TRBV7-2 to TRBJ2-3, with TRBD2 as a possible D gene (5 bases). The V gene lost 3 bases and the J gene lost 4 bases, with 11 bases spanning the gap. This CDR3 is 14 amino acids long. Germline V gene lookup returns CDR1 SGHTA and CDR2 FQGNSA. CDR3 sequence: CASSFPGRADTQYF. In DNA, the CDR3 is TGTGCCAGCAGCTTTCCGGGAAGAGCAGATACGCAGTATTTT.

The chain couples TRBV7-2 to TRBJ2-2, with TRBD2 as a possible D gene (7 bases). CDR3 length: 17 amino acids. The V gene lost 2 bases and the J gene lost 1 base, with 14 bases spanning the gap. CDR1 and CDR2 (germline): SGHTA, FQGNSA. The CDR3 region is CASSLRRGGRNTGELFF. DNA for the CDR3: TGTGCCAGCAGCTTAAGGAGGGGGGGCCGGAACACCGGGGAGCTGTTTTTT.

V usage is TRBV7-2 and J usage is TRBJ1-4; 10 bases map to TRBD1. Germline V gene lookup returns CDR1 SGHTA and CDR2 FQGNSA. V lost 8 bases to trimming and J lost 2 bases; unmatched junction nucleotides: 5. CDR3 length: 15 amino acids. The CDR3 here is CASSGQGMTNEKLFF. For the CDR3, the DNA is TGTGCCAGCTCGGGACAGGGGATGACTAATGAAAAACTGTTTTTT.

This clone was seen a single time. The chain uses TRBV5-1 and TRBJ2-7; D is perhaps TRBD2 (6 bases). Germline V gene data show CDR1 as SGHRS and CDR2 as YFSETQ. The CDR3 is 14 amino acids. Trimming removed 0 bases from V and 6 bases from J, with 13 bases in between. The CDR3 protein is CASSLEASVGEQYF. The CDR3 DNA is TGCGCCAGCAGCTTGGAGGCTAGCGTAGGCGAGCAGTACTTC.

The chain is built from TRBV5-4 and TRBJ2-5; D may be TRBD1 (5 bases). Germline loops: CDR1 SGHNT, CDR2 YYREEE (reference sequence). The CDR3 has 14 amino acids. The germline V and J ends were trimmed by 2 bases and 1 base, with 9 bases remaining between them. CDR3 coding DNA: TGTGCCAGCAGCTTAGGGGCGACCCAAGAGACCCAGTACTTC. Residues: CASSLGATQETQYF.

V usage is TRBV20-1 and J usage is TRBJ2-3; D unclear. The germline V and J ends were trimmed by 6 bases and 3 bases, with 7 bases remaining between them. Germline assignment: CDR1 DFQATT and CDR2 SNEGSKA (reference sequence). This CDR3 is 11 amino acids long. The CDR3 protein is CSAHRTDTQYF. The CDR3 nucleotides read TGCAGTGCCCACCGGACAGATACGCAGTATTTT.